The rows below give T cell receptor beta chains drawn from one sample of a study of early T cells in non-severe SARS-CoV-2 infection. TCRdb called the 5' RACE reads again in MiXCR, with one record for every CDR3 protein. This table holds 35,000 to 50,000 distinct CDR3 sequences, about a quarter found once. Sequenced here: whole blood, sampled at baseline. These receptors all come from an adult who was a healthcare worker with PCR-confirmed SARS-CoV-2 infection or an uninfected control (not recorded which). The CDR3 runs from the conserved cysteine through the conserved F or W. A D gene is named only where the DNA matches it firmly. Clone sizes are given selectively: once, few, many, or a class where the clone is expanded.

d_gene | abundance | j_gene | v_gene | CDR3nt | CDR3aa
NA | many | TRBJ1-2 | TRBV5-4 | TGTGCCAGCAGCTTGATCTCAGCTAACTATGGCTACACCTTC | CASSLISANYGYTF
TRBD1 | few | TRBJ1-2 | TRBV20-1 | TGCAGTGCCCTACAGGGGTCCTCCTATGGCTACACCTTC | CSALQGSSYGYTF
NA | NA | TRBJ1-1 | TRBV6-6 | TGTGCCAGCAGTTACTCGCCGGGGGGCGCAGGGACTGAAGCTTTCTTT | CASSYSPGGAGTEAFF
NA | many | TRBJ2-6 | TRBV13 | TGTGCCAGCAGCCCACCCGGGGGCGGTGGGGCCAACGTCCTGACTTTC | CASSPPGGGGANVLTF
NA | few | TRBJ2-1 | TRBV6-6 | TGTGCCAGCAGCCTCATCAATGAGCAGTTCTTC | CASSLINEQFF
TRBD2 | NA | TRBJ2-1 | TRBV9 | TGTGCCAGCACCGAGACTAGCGGGGCAAGGAAGGATGAGCAGTTCTTC | CASTETSGARKDEQFF
TRBD1 | few | TRBJ2-2 | TRBV12-5 | TGTGCTAGTGGTTTGATAGGGACAGTTGGGACCGGGGAGCTGTTTTTT | CASGLIGTVGTGELFF
NA | few | TRBJ2-1 | TRBV9 | TGTGCCAGCAGCGTAGGGGACTCCTCGAGCTCCTACAATGAGCAGTTCTTC | CASSVGDSSSSYNEQFF
NA | few | TRBJ1-6 | TRBV5-4 | TGTGCCAGCAGCCCCGGACGGGGGTTGGGTTCACCCCTCCACTTT | CASSPGRGLGSPLHF
NA | few | TRBJ1-6 | TRBV2 | TGTGCCAGCAGACGGGAGCAGGGGAGTAATTCACCCCTCCACTTT | CASRREQGSNSPLHF
TRBD2 | NA | TRBJ2-3 | TRBV6-1 | TGTGCCAGCAGTGAAGAGCCTAGCGGGGGTCTCACAGATACGCAGTATTTT | CASSEEPSGGLTDTQYF
NA | medium-sized | TRBJ2-2 | TRBV6-4 | TGTGCCAGCAGCAGGGGTTCGAACACCGGGGAGCTGTTTTTT | CASSRGSNTGELFF
NA | few | TRBJ2-7 | TRBV7-9 | TGTGCCAGCGGAACCTACGAGCAGTACTTC | CASGTYEQYF
NA | NA | TRBJ2-7 | TRBV5-1 | TGCGCCAGCAGCTTGGAAGACAGCTCTAGCTTCTACGAGCAGTACTTC | CASSLEDSSSFYEQYF
NA | once | TRBJ1-1 | TRBV10-1 | TGCGCCAGCAGTGAGTCGGCGGGGAACACTGAAGCTTTCTTT | CASSESAGNTEAFF
NA | NA | TRBJ2-7 | TRBV9 | TGTGCCAGCAGCGGAATAGCGAGCGAGCAGTACTTC | CASSGIASEQYF
TRBD1 | NA | TRBJ1-1 | TRBV10-3 | TGTGCCATCAGTGAGTGGGGACAGGGAGGCACTGAAGCTTTCTTT | CAISEWGQGGTEAFF
NA | few | TRBJ2-5 | TRBV30 | TGTGCCTGGAGTGTATTTGGGGGGCAAGAGACCCAGTACTTC | CAWSVFGGQETQYF
NA | NA | TRBJ1-6 | TRBV4-1 | TGCGCCAGCAGCCCAACCGATTCACCCCTCCACTTT | CASSPTDSPLHF
NA | few | TRBJ2-5 | TRBV5-1 | TGCGCCAGCAGCCTGGGAACTAAACGGGAGACCCAGTACTTC | CASSLGTKRETQYF
TRBD1 | NA | TRBJ2-3 | TRBV18 | TGTGCCAGCTCACCAAACAGGGGAGCAAATACGCAGTATTTT | CASSPNRGANTQYF
NA | few | TRBJ1-3 | TRBV19 | TGTGCCAGTAGTACTGTTACTTCCTCTGGAAACACCATATATTTT | CASSTVTSSGNTIYF
TRBD1 | NA | TRBJ1-2 | TRBV29-1 | TGCAGCGCCGTACAGGGGGCCTATGGCTACACCTTC | CSAVQGAYGYTF
TRBD2 | NA | TRBJ2-3 | TRBV2 | TGTGCCAGCAGCGGGACTAGCTACGATACGCAGTATTTT | CASSGTSYDTQYF
TRBD1 | NA | TRBJ2-5 | TRBV5-1 | TGCGCCAGTGGTGCCGGGACAGGGACAAGCCTCCAAGAGACCCAGTACTTC | CASGAGTGTSLQETQYF
NA | few | TRBJ2-2 | TRBV29-1 | TGCAGCTCCCGACAGGAGAACACCGGGGAGCTGTTTTTT | CSSRQENTGELFF
NA | NA | TRBJ2-7 | TRBV20-1 | TGCAGTGCTAGGGAGAGCGCAGGGTCACAGTACTTC | CSARESAGSQYF
NA | few | TRBJ2-2 | TRBV5-1 | TGCGCCAGCAGCTTGGAAGGGGGAATGGACACCGGGGAGCTGTTTTTT | CASSLEGGMDTGELFF
NA | NA | TRBJ1-2 | TRBV12-3/TRBV12-4 | TGTGCCAGCAGTTTTAATACGGTACACTATGGCTACACCTTC | CASSFNTVHYGYTF
NA | NA | TRBJ2-4 | TRBV2 | TGTGCCAGCAGTGAAGTCGGCCGCGGGAAAAACATTCAGTACTTC | CASSEVGRGKNIQYF
NA | NA | TRBJ2-2 | TRBV10-3 | TGTGCCATCCTGCGGGGAAACACCGGGGAGCTGTTTTTT | CAILRGNTGELFF
NA | NA | TRBJ1-4 | TRBV11-2 | TGTGCCAGCAGCTTAGAGGCAGTCACTAATGAAAAACTGTTTTTT | CASSLEAVTNEKLFF
NA | NA | TRBJ2-1 | TRBV11-3 | TGTGCCAGCAGCTTTCAGGGTACTTACAATGAGCAGTTCTTC | CASSFQGTYNEQFF
TRBD1 | NA | TRBJ1-1 | TRBV3-1 | TGTGCCAGCAGCCAACCTTTAGGACAGGGGAACACTGAAGCTTTCTTT | CASSQPLGQGNTEAFF
NA | few | TRBJ2-7 | TRBV5-5 | TGTGCCAGCAGCTTGGCACAGGGGAGGGTTAGCGAGCAGTACTTC | CASSLAQGRVSEQYF
NA | few | TRBJ2-4 | TRBV11-2 | TGTGCCAGCAGCCCCTGGGAGACAGGGAGGGACATTCAGTACTTC | CASSPWETGRDIQYF
NA | few | TRBJ1-1 | TRBV7-9 | TGTGCCAGCAGCTTGGTAAGGACTGAAGCTTTCTTT | CASSLVRTEAFF
NA | NA | TRBJ1-2 | TRBV12-3/TRBV12-4 | TGTGCCAGCAGTTTAGCCCCACGGGACGGCTACACCTTC | CASSLAPRDGYTF
NA | NA | TRBJ1-4 | TRBV19 | TGTGCCAGTAGTATGGGACTACGGGATGAAAAACTGTTTTTT | CASSMGLRDEKLFF
TRBD2 | few | TRBJ2-1 | TRBV19 | TGTGCCAGTAGTATAGAGCGGGGGGTCCACAATGAGCAGTTCTTC | CASSIERGVHNEQFF
TRBD1 | few | TRBJ2-2 | TRBV24-1 | TGTGCCACGGGTCCTGGGACAGGAGTAACCGGGGAGCTGTTTTTT | CATGPGTGVTGELFF
NA | NA | TRBJ2-7 | TRBV20-1 | TGCAGTGCTAGAGAACAGGGTGTATACGAGCAGTACTTC | CSAREQGVYEQYF